This passage covers 19 T cell receptor beta chains from one sample sequenced in a study of regulatory dendritic cells for organ transplantation. The method was immunoSEQ multiplex PCR; TCRdb's version includes in-frame clones alone and lacks a portion of them. The sample holds around 29,000 clones, approximately 81% seen once. The source material was naive CD8+ T cells from blood. Regarding subset: CD45RA+ naive T cells. Receptors originate from a human donor in good health.

The rearrangement uses TRBV11-2 and TRBJ2-7, with D perhaps TRBD2 (6 bases). This CDR3 is 15 amino acids long. Trimming removed 1 base at V and 2 bases at J, with 12 bases between. The germline gives CDR1 SGHAT, CDR2 FQNNGV. CDR3 coding DNA: TGTGCCAGCAGCTTAGCAAGCGGGCATCCCTACGAGCAGTACTTC. Its translation: CASSLASGHPYEQYF. Full variable domain (remainder filled in from reference TRBV11-2 and TRBJ2-7): EAGVAQSPRYKIIEKRQSVAFWCNPISGHATLYWYQQILGQGPKLLIQFQNNGVVDDSQLPKDRFSAERLKGVDSTLKIQPAKLEDSAVYLCASSLASGHPYEQYFGPGTRLTVT.

V usage is TRBV12-5 and J usage is TRBJ1-5; TRBD1 aligns across 7 bases. Germline values: CDR1 LGHNT, CDR2 FRNRAP. CDR3 size: 16 residues. Trimming cost V 4 bases and J 4 bases; bases outside gene matches: 10. The chain's CDR3 is CASGSPHGQVNQPQHF. The CDR3, as DNA: TGTGCTAGTGGTTCCCCACATGGACAGGTAAATCAGCCCCAGCATTTT. Filled out from reference TRBV12-5 and TRBJ1-5, the complete variable domain reads DARVTQTPRHKVTEMGQEVTMRCQPILGHNTVFWYRQTMMQGLELLAYFRNRAPLDDSGMPKDRFSAEMPDATLATLKIQPSEPRDSAVYFCASGSPHGQVNQPQHFGDGTRLSIL.

The chain couples TRBV19 to TRBJ1-1; a possible D gene is TRBD1 (6 bases). Trimming removed 5 bases at V and 5 bases at J, with 12 bases between. The germline gives CDR1 LNHDA, CDR2 SQIVND (reference sequence). The CDR3 loop spans 13 amino acids. The chain's CDR3 is CASSSSRGTEAFF. The CDR3 coding sequence is TGTGCCAGTAGTTCCTCCAGGGGAACTGAAGCTTTCTTT.

This clone has a single count. Other DNA sequences in this sample translate to the same CDR3. The gene calls are TRBV4-3 and TRBJ2-1; 14 positions agree with TRBD2. There are 16 residues in the CDR3. Germline V gene lookup returns CDR1 LGHNA and CDR2 YSLEER. With V trimmed by 2 bases and J by 9 bases, 6 bases remained unmatched. The CDR3 is CASSQSTSGGAGEQFF. In DNA, the CDR3 is TGCGCCAGCAGCCAATCGACTAGCGGGGGGGCCGGTGAGCAGTTCTTC.

This chain links TRBV7-8 with TRBJ1-1; TRBD1 matches at 7 bases. The CDR3 consists of 13 residues. The germline gives CDR1 SGHVS, CDR2 FQNEAQ. V trimming: 6 bases; J trimming: 7 bases; junction bases outside the gene matches: 8. CDR3 nucleotides: TGTGCCAGCAGACCCAGACAGGGCCATGAAGCTTTCTTT. The encoded protein is CASRPRQGHEAFF.

This clone came up a few times. This chain links TRBV6-5 with TRBJ2-2; the D gene is possibly TRBD1 (5 bases). CDR1 MNHEY and CDR2 SVGAGI come from the germline V gene. This CDR3 is 14 amino acids long. Trimming shortened V by 5 bases and J by 3 bases, and 10 bases separated the two germline ends. CDR3 bases: TGTGCCAGCAGTCCCCGACAGTACACCGGGGAGCTGTTTTTT. Amino acids: CASSPRQYTGELFF.

The V call is TRBV19, the J call TRBJ1-5; 9 nucleotides match TRBD1. This CDR3 spans 13 amino acids. Germline CDR1 and CDR2: LNHDA and SQIVND (reference sequence). V trimming: 6 bases; J trimming: 7 bases; junction bases outside the gene matches: 4. For the CDR3, the DNA is TGTGCCAGTAGCCTGACAGGGGGGCAGCCCCAGCATTTT. Protein sequence: CASSLTGGQPQHF.

V usage is TRBV7-9 and J usage is TRBJ2-7, with TRBD1 matching over 11 bases. The V segment lost 4 bases and the J segment 2 bases; nucleotides outside the gene matches: 1. This CDR3 has 14 residues. Germline V gene sequence: CDR1 SEHNR, CDR2 FQNEAQ (reference sequence). The CDR3 protein is CASSSGQGAYEQYF. The CDR3 DNA reads TGTGCCAGCAGCTCGGGACAGGGGGCCTACGAGCAGTACTTC.

V usage is TRBV6-5 and J usage is TRBJ2-7; 8 bases align to TRBD1. The CDR3 has 13 residues. Losses at the gene ends were 6 bases for V and 4 bases for J; bases not matched to a gene: 5. Germline V gene sequence: CDR1 MNHEY, CDR2 SVGAGI. Written as DNA, the CDR3 is TGTGCCAGCAGACCGACAGGGGTATACGAGCAGTACTTC. Translated: CASRPTGVYEQYF.

V usage is TRBV21-1 and J usage is TRBJ1-5; TRBD1 is the table's D call and was not checked against the DNA. TRBV21-1 is noted as a pseudogene. The CDR3 is 18 amino acids. The CDR3 nucleotides read TGTGCCAGCAGCACCCCCCCCGACAGGGGAAAGGGGACTCGGCCCCAGCATTTT. It specifies CASSTPPDRGKGTRPQHF.

The gene calls are TRBV10-2 and TRBJ2-2; maybe TRBD1 (6 bases). Per germline, CDR1 WSHSY and CDR2 SAAADI. V lost 2 bases to trimming and J lost 6 bases, with 13 bases between them. The CDR3 is made up of 15 amino acids. The CDR3 spells CASSEGPGVPGELFF. The CDR3 coding sequence is TGCGCCAGCAGTGAGGGGCCAGGGGTCCCCGGGGAGCTGTTTTTT.

The genes are TRBV28 and TRBJ1-2, with D maybe TRBD1 (5 bases). The V end lost 5 bases, the J end lost 2 bases, and 15 bases lay between the germline ends. Germline V gene lookup returns CDR1 MDHEN and CDR2 SYDVKM. The CDR3 is made up of 15 amino acids. The CDR3 region is CASSPPLGPNYGYTF. The CDR3 bases are TGTGCCAGCAGTCCACCTTTGGGGCCGAACTATGGCTACACCTTC.

The chain recombines TRBV19 with TRBJ1-4, with TRBD1 identical over 7 bases. V lost 4 bases to trimming and J lost 8 bases; unmatched junction nucleotides: 13. CDR1 LNHDA and CDR2 SQIVND come from the germline V gene (reference sequence). The CDR3 has 16 residues. The CDR3 DNA reads TGTGCCAGTAGTACCAGACAGGGCCCCCTCCCGGAAAAACTGTTTTTT. Its translation is CASSTRQGPLPEKLFF.

The chain carries TRBV27 and TRBJ2-7; D may be TRBD2 (6 bases). The V gene lost 4 bases and the J gene lost 3 bases, with 10 bases spanning the gap. CDR3 length: 13 residues. The germline V gene encodes CDR1 MNHEY and CDR2 SMNVEV (reference sequence). CDR3 sequence reads: CASSWEEGYEQYF. In DNA form, the CDR3 reads TGTGCCAGCAGTTGGGAGGAGGGCTACGAGCAGTACTTC.

The J gene is TRBJ2-7, the V gene TRBV11-3, with D possibly being TRBD1 (5 bases). Trimming left V 3 bases short and J 0 bases short, with 12 bases between. The CDR3 has 15 amino acids. The germline gives CDR1 SGHNT, CDR2 YENEEA. Written as DNA, the CDR3 is TGTGCCAGCAGCTTCACAGGTTACAGCTCCTACGAGCAGTACTTC. This codes for CASSFTGYSSYEQYF. Combining the CDR3 with reference TRBV11-3 and TRBJ2-7 gives the whole variable domain EAGVVQSPRYKIIEKKQPVAFWCNPISGHNTLYWYLQNLGQGPELLIRYENEEAVDDSQLPKDRFSAERLKGVDSTLKIQPAELGDSAVYLCASSFTGYSSYEQYFGPGTRLTVT.

The genes are TRBV7-9 and TRBJ1-1; D unresolved. CDR1 is SEHNR and CDR2 is FQNEAQ in the germline V gene (reference sequence). This CDR3 has 12 amino acids. V dropped 3 bases and J dropped 7 bases, with 9 bases sitting between them. The CDR3 here is CASSFSEYEAFF. The DNA for the CDR3 is TGTGCCAGCAGCTTTTCAGAATATGAAGCTTTCTTT.

This chain joins TRBV27 and TRBJ2-1; 8 bases map to TRBD2. Germline V gene lookup returns CDR1 MNHEY and CDR2 SMNVEV (reference sequence). V shed 5 bases and J 6 bases; nucleotides not matched to a gene: 3. This CDR3 comprises 13 residues. The CDR3 bases are TGTGCCAGCAGTCCCGGGGGGGGCAATGAGCAGTTCTTC. Translating it yields CASSPGGGNEQFF.

CDR3 residues: CATAEGALQHF. The CDR3 nucleotides are TGCGCCACCGCGGAGGGGGCTCTCCAGCATTTT. V and J are TRBV10-2 and TRBJ1-5; 7 nucleotides match TRBD1. The CDR3 sequence is 11 residues long. The ends lost 10 bases at V and 12 bases at J; junction bases unmatched: 9. From germline, CDR1 is WSHSY and CDR2 SAAADI.

This clone was observed a handful of times. CDR3: CASSHTGGTEAFF. The CDR3, as DNA: TGTGCCAGCAGCCACACAGGGGGAACTGAAGCTTTCTTT. The chain joins TRBV7-2 to TRBJ1-1; 8 nucleotides align to TRBD1. In germline, CDR1 is SGHTA, CDR2 FQGNSA. Trimming at V came to 5 bases and at J to 5 bases, leaving 4 bases not matched to a gene. The CDR3 totals 13 residues.